Listed here are 32 T cell receptor beta chains from one sample, sequenced in a study of blood T cells in healthy people across ages. Through a sample-barcoded 5' primer and a J-beta primer mix, a second PCR was run for roughly 7 to 11 cycles. TCRdb fed the 5' RACE reads into MiXCR, producing one record per CDR3 protein. The table shows 1.5 million to 2 million distinct CDR3 sequences, with roughly 28% occurring only once. The specimen was blood. These receptors were collected from a woman between 25 and 40 years old in good health.

The rearrangement links TRBV20-1 to TRBJ2-1; D remains unclear. This CDR3 has 14 residues. Per germline, CDR1 DFQATT and CDR2 SNEGSKA (reference sequence). V was pared by 2 bases and J by 8 bases, with 16 bases between. As DNA, the CDR3 is TGCAGTGCTAGACTCGCTAGTCTTGTCTATGAGCAGTTCTTC. Protein: CSARLASLVYEQFF.

Only a few counts were recorded for this clonotype. In nucleotides, the CDR3 is TGTGCCACAGGACTAGCGGGAGCTGGGGAGCAGTACTTC. Translated, it gives CATGLAGAGEQYF. This chain connects TRBV7-2 to TRBJ2-5; 13 bases match TRBD2. The germline V gene encodes CDR1 SGHTA and CDR2 FQGNSA. The length of the CDR3 is 13 residues. V lost 10 bases to trimming and J lost 11 bases; unmatched junction nucleotides: 10.

Written as DNA, the CDR3 is TGTGCCACCAAGGGTCTACGGAGCAACTACGAGCAGTACTTC. Translated, it gives CATKGLRSNYEQYF. The V gene is TRBV28, the J gene TRBJ2-7; D is uncertain. The ends were cut back, 10 bases at V and 3 bases at J, with 19 bases in the middle. The germline V gene has CDR1 MDHEN and CDR2 SYDVKM. CDR3 size: 14 residues.

This clonotype was counted between two and nine times. The chain combines TRBV20-1 with TRBJ1-1, with D possibly TRBD1 on 5 matching bases. CDR3 size: 18 residues. Germline V lookup: CDR1 DFQATT, CDR2 SNEGSKA (reference sequence). Trimming took off 5 bases at V and 0 bases at J, with 25 bases between the two ends. DNA for the CDR3: TGCAGTGCTTCCAACTGGCCCCATCAGGGAGCAGTGAACACTGAAGCTTTCTTT. Translating gives CSASNWPHQGAVNTEAFF.

This clonotype turned up a few times. V usage is TRBV11-2 and J usage is TRBJ1-2; D is unclear. CDR1 SGHAT and CDR2 FQNNGV come from the germline V gene. The V end was cut by 1 base, the J end by 2 bases, with 11 bases between. There are 15 residues in the CDR3. CDR3 loop: CASSLGILVNYGYTF. For the CDR3, the DNA is TGTGCCAGCAGCTTAGGAATCTTAGTAAACTATGGCTACACCTTC.

As DNA, the CDR3 is TGCAGTGCTAGAGAGGCAACGAGCTCCTACAATGAGCAGTTCTTC. It yields the protein CSAREATSSYNEQFF. The genes are TRBV20-1 and TRBJ2-1; D not certain. The CDR3 consists of 15 residues. Trimming removed 0 bases from V and 0 bases from J, with 9 bases in between. Germline V CDR1 and CDR2: DFQATT, SNEGSKA (reference sequence).

This clonotype was seen repeatedly, ten times or more. The V and J genes are TRBV20-1 and TRBJ2-7; perhaps TRBD1 as D (6 bases). The CDR3 loop spans 17 amino acids. The ends were cut back, 1 base at V and 3 bases at J, with 22 bases in the middle. Germline values: CDR1 DFQATT, CDR2 SNEGSKA (reference sequence). CDR3 sequence (DNA): TGCAGTGCTAGAGTTAGGCCCTCAGGGGTTGTCGGCTACGAGCAGTACTTC. Residues: CSARVRPSGVVGYEQYF.

With respect to this clonotype: This sequence may be a read error, since a much larger clone differs from it by one base. The chain recombines TRBV6-5 with TRBJ2-1; TRBD1 matches at 10 bases. This CDR3 spans 14 amino acids. V dropped 7 bases and J dropped 7; count of bases not matched to a gene: 7. Germline CDR1 MNHEY, CDR2 SVGAGI. The CDR3 loop reads CASMGTGVKNEQFF. In DNA form, the CDR3 reads TGTGCCAGCATGGGGACAGGGGTCAAGAATGAGCAGTTCTTC.

CDR3 in amino acids: CASTLGHPSTDTQYF. Written as DNA, the CDR3 is TGCGCCAGCACCCTCGGACATCCTAGCACAGATACGCAGTATTTT. The chain uses TRBV5-1 and TRBJ2-3, with D possibly TRBD1 on 5 matching bases. Germline-derived CDR1 and CDR2 are SGHRS and YFSETQ. The CDR3 spans 15 residues. V was trimmed by 6 bases and J by 0 bases, leaving 14 bases between them. Complete variable domain (other parts from reference TRBV5-1 and TRBJ2-3): KAGVTQTPRYLIKTRGQQVTLSCSPISGHRSVSWYQQTPGQGLQFLFEYFSETQRNKGNFPGRFSGRQFSNSRSEMNVSTLELGDSALYLCASTLGHPSTDTQYFGPGTRLTVL.

This clonotype was detected ten times or more. This chain connects TRBV20-1 to TRBJ2-7, with 9 bases fitting TRBD2. With 6 bases clipped from V and 4 bases from J, the junction kept 7 bases outside the gene matches. In germline, CDR1 is DFQATT, CDR2 SNEGSKA (reference sequence). This CDR3 comprises 13 residues. The DNA for the CDR3 is TGCAGTGCAATTAGCGGGAGTTTTTACGAGCAGTACTTC. It specifies CSAISGSFYEQYF.

The CDR3 loop reads CASSADSSEKLFF. CDR3 bases: TGTGCCAGCTCAGCCGACAGTAGTGAAAAACTGTTTTTT. The V gene is TRBV18, the J gene TRBJ1-4, with D perhaps matching TRBD1 (5 bases). V gave up 5 bases and J gave up 7 bases, with 11 bases separating them. Germline lookup yields CDR1 KGHSH and CDR2 LQKENI. This CDR3 spans 13 amino acids.

The chain has TRBV12-3 or TRBV12-4 and TRBJ2-3, with TRBD1 as a possible D gene (5 bases). The CDR3 loop spans 13 amino acids. Trimming took 7 bases from V and 2 from J, leaving 10 bases between them. The CDR3 DNA sequence: TGTGCCAGCACCAGGGATCCCACAGATACGCAGTATTTT. Translated: CASTRDPTDTQYF.

This clonotype occurred a few times. V gene TRBV12-3 or TRBV12-4 combines with J gene TRBJ1-3; 7 nucleotides line up with TRBD1. The CDR3 is 16 amino acids. J was trimmed by 3 bases and V by 5 bases; bases with no gene match: 10. CDR3 in DNA: TGTGCCAGCAGTCCCCGACAGGGTATCGTTGGAAACACCATATATTTT. This codes for CASSPRQGIVGNTIYF.

The chain's CDR3 is CASSESIAGGYEQYF. CDR3 DNA: TGCGCCAGCAGTGAGTCGATAGCGGGAGGGTACGAGCAGTACTTC. The rearrangement links TRBV10-1 to TRBJ2-7; 11 bases are a match to TRBD2. V lost 0 bases to trimming and J lost 4 bases; unmatched junction nucleotides: 2. The CDR3 extends over 15 amino acids. CDR1 and CDR2 (germline): WNHNN, SYGVQD (reference sequence).

This clonotype has more than one count but fewer than ten. At one end the junction does not follow the germline gene, possibly because of a read error. This chain's CDR3 is CASTLPVGTEAFF. CDR3 coding DNA: TGTGCCAGCACCCTCCCGGTTGGGACTGAGGCTTTCTTT. The chain has TRBV28 and TRBJ1-1, with D possibly TRBD1 on 5 matching bases. Germline V gives CDR1 MDHEN, CDR2 SYDVKM. The CDR3 extends over 13 amino acids.

The genes are TRBV7-9 and TRBJ2-3; D call uncertain. Trimming took 1 base from V and 5 from J, leaving 13 bases between them. The CDR3 is 15 amino acids. Looked up from germline, CDR1 is SEHNR and CDR2 is FQNEAQ (reference sequence). The CDR3, as DNA: TGTGCCAGCAGCTTAGAAGGAGTGTCGTTAGATACGCAGTATTTT. It yields the protein CASSLEGVSLDTQYF.

This clonotype was seen more than once but under ten times. The chain links TRBV9 to TRBJ2-6; D is undetermined. The germline V gene encodes CDR1 SGDLS and CDR2 YYNGEE. Trimming took off 4 bases at V and 0 bases at J, with 14 bases between the two ends. CDR3 size: 17 residues. Written as DNA, the CDR3 is TGTGCCAGCAGCCCCCGACCGTGGGGCTCTGGGGCCAACGTCCTGACTTTC. Residues: CASSPRPWGSGANVLTF.

This clonotype was seen ten or more times. The chain recombines TRBV12-3 or TRBV12-4 with TRBJ2-1; tentative D call: TRBD2 (5 bases). V was cut by 4 bases and J by 7 bases, with 14 bases left in between. This CDR3 contains 14 residues. The CDR3 loop is CASSSGSKWNEQFF. The CDR3 bases are TGTGCCAGCAGTTCGGGGTCTAAATGGAATGAGCAGTTCTTC.

In its sample, this clonotype was seen a few times. V is TRBV5-1 and J is TRBJ2-5; D possibly uses TRBD1 or TRBD2 (6 bases each). V was shortened by 6 bases and J by 3 bases, with 18 bases between the two germline ends. Germline CDR1 is SGHRS and CDR2 is YFSETQ. This CDR3 has 15 residues. The chain's CDR3 is CASTPGGGGKETQYF. The CDR3 DNA reads as TGCGCCAGCACCCCCGGCGGAGGGGGGAAAGAGACCCAGTACTTC.

CDR3 sequence (DNA): TGTGCCAGCAGTGCTCTGGGACAGGGTCACACTGAAGCTTTCTTT. Encoded protein: CASSALGQGHTEAFF. V gene TRBV6-5 combines with J gene TRBJ1-1; 9 nucleotides agree with TRBD1. V lost 5 bases and J lost 3; bases outside the gene matches: 7. Germline V gives CDR1 MNHEY, CDR2 SVGAGI. The CDR3 contains 15 residues.

This clonotype occurred many times. The chain has TRBV29-1 and TRBJ2-5; D is ambiguous. CDR1 is SQVTM and CDR2 is ANQGSEA in the germline V gene. Trimming pared 3 bases from V and 1 base from J, leaving 6 bases between. CDR3 length: 12 amino acids. The CDR3 DNA reads as TGCAGCGTTGACCGGAGCCAAGAGACCCAGTACTTC. This translates into CSVDRSQETQYF.

This clonotype has only a few counts. The chain combines TRBV7-9 with TRBJ1-1; D not certain. Trimming removed 6 bases from V and 4 bases from J, with 15 bases in between. CDR3 size: 14 residues. Looked up from germline, CDR1 is SEHNR and CDR2 is FQNEAQ (reference sequence). In DNA form, the CDR3 reads TGTGCCAGCAGTTTGGACGGTACTGGCACTGAAGCTTTCTTT. Protein product: CASSLDGTGTEAFF.

The chain links TRBV20-1 to TRBJ2-4; perhaps TRBD1 as D (5 bases). The DNA matches TRBJ2-5 better at its end, which makes the J call doubtful. The CDR3 consists of 13 residues. The V gene's germline CDR1 is DFQATT and CDR2 SNEGSKA (reference sequence). This chain's CDR3 is CSASLTVQETQYF. CDR3 in DNA: TGCAGTGCTAGTCTGACAGTTCAAGAGACCCAGTACTTC.

The rearrangement joins TRBV3-1 to TRBJ2-5, with 8 bases lining up with TRBD2. Germline V gene data show CDR1 as LGHDT and CDR2 as YNNKEL (reference sequence). The V and J ends lost 3 bases and 0 bases, in that order; junction bases with no gene match: 6. This CDR3 has 16 amino acids. This CDR3 is CASSQGGGTYQETQYF. The CDR3 DNA is TGTGCCAGCAGCCAGGGCGGGGGGACCTACCAAGAGACCCAGTACTTC.

The table lists this clonotype with a few counts. The V call is TRBV20-1, the J call TRBJ1-2; 7 nucleotides agree with TRBD1. The germline gives CDR1 DFQATT, CDR2 SNEGSKA (reference sequence). This CDR3 contains 15 residues. After removal of 5 bases from V and 3 bases from J, the junction contained 12 bases not matched to a gene. DNA for the CDR3: TGCAGTGCTCGACAGGGCAACGTGGGCTACTATGGCTACACCTTC. It specifies CSARQGNVGYYGYTF.

The V gene is TRBV20-1, the J gene TRBJ2-7; tentatively, D is TRBD2 (6 bases). V was trimmed by 3 bases and J by 5 bases, leaving 20 bases between them. The CDR3 is 15 amino acids. Looked up from germline, CDR1 is DFQATT and CDR2 is SNEGSKA (reference sequence). CDR3 amino acids: CSARVGGSVRDEQYF. The DNA of the CDR3 is TGCAGTGCTAGGGTTGGGGGGTCGGTCCGGGACGAGCAGTACTTC.

Comment on this clonotype: One junction end disagrees with the germline gene, perhaps due to a read error. The V and J genes are TRBV5-1 and TRBJ2-7; 8 bases match TRBD1. Germline V gene data show CDR1 as SGHRS and CDR2 as YFSETQ. The CDR3 is 14 amino acids. CDR3 bases: TGCGTCAGCAGCTTTCCGGGACAGGCATACGAGCAGTACTTC. It is translated as CVSSFPGQAYEQYF.

This clonotype showed up just a few times. The V call is TRBV18, the J call TRBJ1-5; no clear D. The V gene lost 4 bases and the J gene lost 8 bases, with 12 bases spanning the gap. Germline V gene lookup returns CDR1 KGHSH and CDR2 LQKENI. The CDR3 is 13 residues long. The CDR3 is CASSQRRTEPQHF. In DNA, the CDR3 is TGTGCCAGCTCACAGCGCAGGACGGAGCCCCAGCATTTT.

V is TRBV30 and J is TRBJ2-7; TRBD2 agrees at 10 bases. The CDR3 covers 14 residues. Germline V lookup: CDR1 GTSNPN, CDR2 SVGIG (reference sequence). Losses at the gene ends were 0 bases for V and 3 bases for J; bases not matched to a gene: 2. CDR3 sequence (DNA): TGTGCCTGGAGTGTAGGGACTAGCGTCTACGAGCAGTACTTC. Its protein is CAWSVGTSVYEQYF.

This clonotype was picked up many times. The gene calls are TRBV7-2 and TRBJ2-7; no reliable D call. In germline, CDR1 is SGHTA, CDR2 FQGNSA. This CDR3 has 12 residues. The V end was cut by 5 bases, the J end by 2 bases, with 7 bases between. Here the CDR3 DNA reads TGTGCCAGCAGCGCCTACACCTACGAGCAGTACTTC. The encoded protein is CASSAYTYEQYF.

This clonotype was seen ten or more times. V gene TRBV9 combines with J gene TRBJ2-3; 7 nucleotides line up with TRBD1. The CDR3 contains 14 residues. Germline CDR1 reads SGDLS; CDR2 reads YYNGEE. J gave up 5 bases and V 5 bases, and 8 bases lay outside the gene matches. The CDR3 coding sequence is TGTGCCAGCAGTCCCGACAGGGTGGAAGATACGCAGTATTTT. This codes for CASSPDRVEDTQYF.

This clonotype was found many times. The rearrangement joins TRBV9 to TRBJ2-1; D is ambiguous. Per the germline V gene, CDR1 is SGDLS and CDR2 is YYNGEE. This CDR3 comprises 12 residues. V dropped 0 bases and J dropped 5 bases, with 3 bases sitting between them. CDR3 nucleotide sequence: TGTGCCAGCAGCGTAGAGGACAATGAGCAGTTCTTC. Translating gives CASSVEDNEQFF.